The clone carrying this T cell receptor (beta chain) was detected only once. The CDR3 is made up of 14 amino acids. Germline CDR1 reads SGHAT; CDR2 reads FQNNGV. Trimming removed 2 bases from V and 5 bases from J; junction bases left unmatched: 2. The data were obtained in a study of blood T cell repertoires in COVID-19. Study summary: COVID-19 samples from acute and convalescent phases originated in the United States, Italy and Spain. PBMCs, B-cell-depleted T cells, or T cells provided the cDNA or gDNA that made up the material.

In the authors' workflow: Reference gene primers were amplified, and this amplification served to estimate nucleated cell counts. Some clones are missing from TCRdb's copy, which holds only in-frame ones; the method was immunoSEQ multiplex PCR. V and J calls and clone size follow that table, whereas D and trimming were derived from the DNA. The data show around 50,000 clones, about 79% seen once. The receptor comes from a human donor in a cohort sampled during active COVID-19. This chain uses TRBV11-2 with TRBJ2-3; 9 bases match TRBD2. Specimen: peripheral blood. DNA for the CDR3: TGTGCCAGCAGCTTACTAGCGGGACTAGATACGCAGTATTTT. It yields the protein CASSLLAGLDTQYF.